Listed below are T cell receptor beta chains from one sample, sequenced in a study of OX40 agonist ivuxolimab in advanced cancers. The assay was immunoSEQ multiplex PCR, and TCRdb's table has in-frame clones only and misses some. Found here are 70,000 to 90,000 clones, around 90% of them singletons; the top ten hold roughly 8.4%. Sequencing was performed on CD4+ or CD8+ T cells sorted from blood, taken in a trial of the OX40 agonist ivuxolimab. The receptors derive from an adult with an advanced solid tumor such as melanoma, head and neck, liver or kidney cancer. The CDR3 runs from the conserved cysteine through the conserved F or W. The D gene is left open where the match is weak. The size entry is marked missing in some rows and otherwise reads once, few, many or a size class.

15	TRBD2	TRBJ2-6	NA	TRBV6-1	TGTGCCAGCAGTGACGGAGCGGGAGGATACAACGTCCTGACTTTC	CASSDGAGGYNVLTF
15	TRBD1	TRBJ1-5	NA	TRBV10-3	TGTGCCATCAGTACTTCCGGGACAGGGAATCAGCCCCAGCATTTT	CAISTSGTGNQPQHF
13	NA	TRBJ1-2	once	TRBV7-2	TGTGCCAGCAGAACCGGGACAAGCCTTGGCTACACCTTC	CASRTGTSLGYTF
14	NA	TRBJ2-1	NA	TRBV9	TGTGCCAGCAGCGTAGGATCGTTAGGGAATGAGCAGTTCTTC	CASSVGSLGNEQFF
19	TRBD2	TRBJ2-2	NA	TRBV2	TGTGCCAGCAGTGAACACTTCGCACTAGCGGGGGTGAACACCGGGGAGCTGTTTTTT	CASSEHFALAGVNTGELFF
14	TRBD1	TRBJ2-7	NA	TRBV28	TGTGCCACCTTAACCGGGACAGGGGCCTACGAGCAGTACTTC	CATLTGTGAYEQYF
18	TRBD2	TRBJ2-1	NA	TRBV4-2	TGTGCCAGCAGCCTAGTTGGGGCAAGCGGGGGGCCCTACAATGAGCAGTTCTTC	CASSLVGASGGPYNEQFF
14	TRBD1	TRBJ2-7	NA	TRBV28	TGTGCCAGCAGTACGAGGGACAGTACCTACGAGCAGTACTTC	CASSTRDSTYEQYF
12	NA	TRBJ2-5	NA	TRBV7-6	TGTGCCAGCAGCTTAGCGGGGGAGACCCAGTACTTC	CASSLAGETQYF
14	TRBD2	TRBJ2-7	NA	TRBV2	TGTGCCAGCGACCAGCGGGGGGCACTCTACGAGCAGTACTTC	CASDQRGALYEQYF
12	NA	TRBJ1-1	NA	TRBV29-1	TGCAGCGTTGTAGCGGGGCTCACTGAAGCTTTCTTT	CSVVAGLTEAFF
15	NA	TRBJ1-5	NA	TRBV4-1	TGCGCCAGCAGCCAAGGGGACGGGAGCAATCAGCCCCAGCATTTT	CASSQGDGSNQPQHF
19	TRBD2	TRBJ2-1	NA	TRBV4-1	TGCGCCAGCAGCCAGGAACCGGGACTAGCGGGAGGGCCGGGTAATGAGCAGTTCTTC	CASSQEPGLAGGPGNEQFF